Following are 16 T cell receptor beta chains from one sample sequenced in a study of shared clonotypes between healthy human individuals. Method: immunoSEQ multiplex PCR; TCRdb's copy keeps in-frame clones and lacks some. In the table there are approximately 2.1 million clones, just over 90% of which are singletons. Sequenced: naive CD4+ T cells from PBMCs. Subset in this sample: CD45RA+ positively selected. The source of these receptors is a man in his late teens or twenties in good health. Some clones in this sample may be carry-over from other donors' samples.

The chain uses TRBV15 and TRBJ2-2; D remains unclear. V was shortened by 0 bases and J by 0 bases, with 14 bases between the two germline ends. From germline, CDR1 is LNHNV and CDR2 YYDKDF (reference sequence). The CDR3 loop spans 18 amino acids. The CDR3 region has the DNA TGTGCCACCAGCAGAGATCATCACGGTACCGCGAACACCGGGGAGCTGTTTTTT. Amino acids: CATSRDHHGTANTGELFF.

V gene TRBV5-1 combines with J gene TRBJ2-1, with 8 positions matching TRBD2. V trimming: 3 bases; J trimming: 3 bases; junction bases outside the gene matches: 14. Germline assignment: CDR1 SGHRS and CDR2 YFSETQ. CDR3 length equals 18 residues. CDR3 coding DNA: TGCGCCAGCAGCTCGAAACATCTTAGCGGGGCCCTCTACAATGAGCAGTTCTTC. Translating gives CASSSKHLSGALYNEQFF.

This sequence joins TRBV5-1 and TRBJ1-1; D is uncertain. Germline CDR1 SGHRS, CDR2 YFSETQ. Trimming took off 3 bases at V and 4 bases at J, with 13 bases between the two ends. The CDR3 extends over 14 amino acids. CDR3 DNA: TGCGCCAGCAGCTCAGGCACTGAGGGCACTGAAGCTTTCTTT. Its protein product is CASSSGTEGTEAFF.

The CDR3: CASSLLSGRGFAYNEQFF. CDR3 DNA sequence: TGTGCCAGCAGCTTACTGAGCGGGAGGGGGTTCGCCTACAATGAGCAGTTCTTC. The chain links TRBV7-3 to TRBJ2-1; the match to TRBD2 covers 10 bases. The CDR3 covers 18 residues. CDR1 and CDR2 (germline): SGHTA, FQGTGA. The J segment lost 2 bases and the V segment lost 2 bases, leaving 9 bases of the junction unmatched.

V and J are TRBV27 and TRBJ1-5; 8 bases map to TRBD1. Germline V gives CDR1 MNHEY, CDR2 SMNVEV (reference sequence). After removal of 6 bases from V and 5 bases from J, the junction contained 9 bases not matched to a gene. The CDR3 has 15 residues. The CDR3 bases are TGTGCCAGCAGCCACAAAACAGGGGGGGATCAGCCCCAGCATTTT. As protein: CASSHKTGGDQPQHF.

The chain joins TRBV7-2 to TRBJ2-1, with 9 bases matching TRBD2. Germline-derived CDR1 and CDR2 are SGHTA and FQGNSA. V shed 4 bases and J 2 bases; nucleotides not matched to a gene: 3. There are 15 residues in the CDR3. CDR3 nucleotides: TGTGCCAGCAGCTCCGGGACTAGCACCTACAATGAGCAGTTCTTC. Amino acids: CASSSGTSTYNEQFF.

The rearrangement links TRBV28 to TRBJ2-1; tentative D call: TRBD1 (6 bases). The CDR3 spans 16 residues. Germline V gene data show CDR1 as MDHEN and CDR2 as SYDVKM. The V end lost 7 bases, the J end lost 9 bases, and 25 bases lay between the germline ends. The CDR3 region has the DNA TGTGCCAGCACTAAGCAGGGGCGAAGGTCTCAGGTTGAGCAGTTCTTC. It codes for CASTKQGRRSQVEQFF.

The rearrangement joins TRBV5-6 to TRBJ1-3; D is unclear. The CDR3 has 15 amino acids. Germline V gives CDR1 SGHDT, CDR2 YYEEEE. Deletions cut 4 bases from V and 4 bases from J, with 15 bases between. DNA for the CDR3: TGTGCCAGCAGCCCCCGACCGTACCTGGGAAACACCATATATTTT. This codes for CASSPRPYLGNTIYF.

The chain joins TRBV28 to TRBJ2-7; maybe TRBD2 (5 bases). Germline CDR1 and CDR2: MDHEN and SYDVKM. There are 14 residues in the CDR3. V was trimmed by 7 bases and J by 2 bases, leaving 15 bases between them. CDR3 region: CASNRGTATYEQYF. The CDR3 bases are TGTGCCAGCAATCGGGGAACTGCGACCTACGAGCAGTACTTC.

The sample holds one count of this clone. The V and J genes are TRBV28 and TRBJ2-1, with 8 bases fitting TRBD1. This CDR3 is built from 14 residues. CDR1 MDHEN and CDR2 SYDVKM come from the germline V gene. Germline trimming cut 6 bases from V and 8 bases from J; bases unmatched to any gene: 9. As DNA, the CDR3 is TGTGCCAGCAGCCCCGACAGGGGAAGGGATGAGCAGTTCTTC. Its translation: CASSPDRGRDEQFF.

In this sample, this clone turned up once. V usage is TRBV9 and J usage is TRBJ2-3; D is uncertain. Deletions cut 0 bases from V and 0 bases from J, with 8 bases between. The CDR3 consists of 15 residues. The germline V gene encodes CDR1 SGDLS and CDR2 YYNGEE. Here the CDR3 reads CASSVAASSTDTQYF. Here the CDR3 DNA reads TGTGCCAGCAGCGTAGCTGCTAGTAGCACAGATACGCAGTATTTT.

The CDR3 region has the DNA TGCGCCAGCAGCCTCCTACCCTCGGGCACTGAAGCTTTCTTT. It specifies CASSLLPSGTEAFF. The chain employs TRBV5-1 and TRBJ1-1; D is ambiguous. V was shortened by 4 bases and J by 4 bases, with 14 bases between the two germline ends. The CDR3 covers 14 residues. Germline V gene lookup returns CDR1 SGHRS and CDR2 YFSETQ.

The chain recombines TRBV6-1 with TRBJ1-2; 7 bases map to TRBD1. J lost 8 bases, V lost 2 bases, and 17 bases had no gene match. The germline V gene has CDR1 MNHNS and CDR2 SASEGT. The CDR3 extends over 17 amino acids. In DNA form, the CDR3 reads TGTGCCAGCAGTGAATTAGGGTCGGGACAGAGGATTGGGGGCTACACCTTC. Its protein product is CASSELGSGQRIGGYTF.

This CDR3 is CASSLRTSEQFF. The CDR3 coding sequence is TGCGCCAGCAGCTTACGGACGAGTGAGCAGTTCTTC. The chain links TRBV5-1 to TRBJ2-1; D not certain. Per the germline V gene, CDR1 is SGHRS and CDR2 is YFSETQ. V gave up 2 bases and J gave up 9 bases, with 9 bases separating them. The CDR3 contains 12 residues.

J is TRBJ2-1 and V is TRBV6-6; TRBD2 agrees at 12 bases. From germline, CDR1 is MNHNY and CDR2 SVGAGI (reference sequence). There are 15 residues in the CDR3. With V trimmed by 8 bases and J by 6 bases, 8 bases remained unmatched. The CDR3 nucleotides are TGTGCCAGCGCCTTGACTAGCGGGAGTGTCAATGAGCAGTTCTTC. It specifies CASALTSGSVNEQFF.

On this clone itself: Other DNA sequences in the sample encode the same CDR3. The chain has TRBV9 and TRBJ2-5; TRBD2 agrees at 10 bases. The V and J ends lost 2 bases and 1 base, in that order; junction bases with no gene match: 5. The germline CDR1 and CDR2 sequences are SGDLS and YYNGEE. The CDR3 length is 16 residues. CDR3 bases: TGTGCCAGCAGCGTCGGAACTAGCGGGACCCAAGAGACCCAGTACTTC. Translating gives CASSVGTSGTQETQYF.